This T cell receptor beta chain was documented in a study of a mutant IDH1 vaccine in newly diagnosed glioma. The CDR3 is 14 amino acids. Germline CDR1 and CDR2: LNHNV and YYDKDF (reference sequence). J was trimmed by 6 bases and V by 6 bases; bases with no gene match: 7. Sequencing used immunoSEQ multiplex PCR; TCRdb keeps in-frame clones, though not all of them. The table shows around 64,000 clones, with 83% occurring only once. Indicated time point: baseline, week 1 (first vaccination visit). As for treatment: pre-vaccination baseline after standard-of-care therapy. The sequence came from a woman in her late teens or twenties with glioma. Some clones in this sample may be carry-over from other donors' samples. The sequences come from peripheral blood mononuclear cells (PBMCs), collected from a glioma patient treated with radiotherapy, temozolomide or both. The rearrangement links TRBV15 to TRBJ2-7, with 11 bases matching TRBD1. CDR3 nucleotide sequence: TGTGCCACCAGTACGGGACAGGGGGGGGGCGAGCAGTACTTC. Protein product: CATSTGQGGGEQYF.